The rows below give T cell receptor beta chains drawn from one sample of a study of shared clonotypes between healthy human individuals. Data came from immunoSEQ multiplex PCR; TCRdb stores just in-frame clones and leaves some out. The sample consists of about 2,200,000 clones, under 95% of them appearing once. Sequenced input: naive CD8+ T cells from PBMCs. The receptors here all came from a man younger than 35 in good health. Some clones in this sample may be carry-over from other donors' samples. Each CDR3 is given with its conserved first and last residue. D genes are given only for firm matches. The size of a clone is reported for some rows only, either as once, few or many, or as a class for expanded clones.

-,TRBV5-4,few,TRBJ1-1,TGTGCCAGCAGCTTGGCTGGACCCTACACTGAAGCTTTCTTT,CASSLAGPYTEAFF
-,TRBV25-1,-,TRBJ2-1,TGTGCCAGCAGTGAAACCGGGACGCCATGGCGCAATGAGCAGTTCTTC,CASSETGTPWRNEQFF
TRBD2,TRBV6-4,-,TRBJ2-1,TGTGCCAGCAGTGATTTGGCGGGAGGTGATGAGCAGTTCTTC,CASSDLAGGDEQFF
TRBD1,TRBV29-1,few,TRBJ1-1,TGCAGCGGAGACAGGGCTACTGAAGCTTTCTTT,CSGDRATEAFF
-,TRBV5-1,-,TRBJ1-1,TGCGCCAGCAGCAGTCGAGCCACTGAAGCTTTCTTT,CASSSRATEAFF
-,TRBV27,-,TRBJ2-7,TGTGCCAGCAGTCTTAAAGGACAGTACTACGAGCAGTACTTC,CASSLKGQYYEQYF
TRBD2,TRBV14,-,TRBJ2-1,TGTGCCAGCAGCCCTAGACTGCCGCGGGAGGATCCCAATGAGCAGTTCTTC,CASSPRLPREDPNEQFF
TRBD1,TRBV27,-,TRBJ2-7,TGTGCCAGCAGCCTACGGACAGGGGCCTACGAGCAGTACTTC,CASSLRTGAYEQYF
-,TRBV21-1,-,TRBJ2-5,TGTGCCAGCAGCAAATTTTCGACAGGCGACTCACAAGAGACCCAGTACTTC,CASSKFSTGDSQETQYF
-,TRBV28,-,TRBJ1-1,TGTGCCAGCAGTTTTGTTGGGGACACTGAAGCTTTCTTT,CASSFVGDTEAFF
-,TRBV19,-,TRBJ2-7,TGTGCCAGTAGTAGCCCAGAAGGACATGCCCGGGGCGAGCAGTACTTC,CASSSPEGHARGEQYF
TRBD1,TRBV2,-,TRBJ2-7,TGTGCCAGCAAGCTGAACCGGGACAGGCTCTACGAGCAGTACTTC,CASKLNRDRLYEQYF
-,TRBV9,-,TRBJ2-7,TGTGCCAGCAGCGCGACTCTAGCGAGTAGCGACGAGCAGTACTTC,CASSATLASSDEQYF
-,TRBV18,-,TRBJ2-3,TGTGCCAGCTCACCGGCACGGGGGCGCACAGATACGCAGTATTTT,CASSPARGRTDTQYF
TRBD1,TRBV19,-,TRBJ1-4,TGTGCCAGTAGTATTCAACAGACAGGGGTTGTTGAGGAAAAACTGTTTTTT,CASSIQQTGVVEEKLFF
TRBD1,TRBV9,-,TRBJ2-3,TGTGCCAGCAGCACAAGGGACAGTAGCACAGATACGCAGTATTTT,CASSTRDSSTDTQYF
-,TRBV15,-,TRBJ1-5,TGTGCCACCAGCAGAGATTATTCGAATCAGCCCCAGCATTTT,CATSRDYSNQPQHF
-,TRBV4-3,-,TRBJ2-7,TGCGCCAGCAGCCAAGATCGACTAGTTTCCCACGAGCAGTACTTC,CASSQDRLVSHEQYF
TRBD1,TRBV10-3,-,TRBJ2-3,TGTGCCATCAGGGGGACAGGGGGCGAGAACACAGATACGCAGTATTTT,CAIRGTGGENTDTQYF
-,TRBV28,-,TRBJ1-1,TGTGCCAGCAGTTCCCTCCGGGGGGTGAGGTACACTGAAGCTTTCTTT,CASSSLRGVRYTEAFF
-,TRBV27,-,TRBJ2-1,TGTGCCAGCAGTTTGGGGCGACTCTCCTACAATGAGCAGTTCTTC,CASSLGRLSYNEQFF
-,TRBV9,-,TRBJ2-5,TGTGCCAGCAGCCCTCGCCGAGGAGCGGAAGAGGAAGAGACCCAGTACTTC,CASSPRRGAEEEETQYF
-,TRBV9,-,TRBJ2-5,TGTGCCAGCAGCCCACCCTGGGAAGACACCCAGTACTTC,CASSPPWEDTQYF
-,TRBV6-5,-,TRBJ2-7,TGTGCCAGCAGTTACTCGCCACGCGGAGGGGAGTACTTC,CASSYSPRGGEYF
-,TRBV5-4,-,TRBJ2-7,TGTGCCAGCAGCTTAGACCGGTCGGTAGTTGAGCAGTACTTC,CASSLDRSVVEQYF
-,TRBV4-2,-,TRBJ2-4,TGTGCCAGCAGCCAAGACCCCAGCAACATTCAGTACTTC,CASSQDPSNIQYF
TRBD2,TRBV6-5,-,TRBJ2-7,TGTGCCAGCAGCCCTGGCAGGGACTACTACGAGCAGTACTTC,CASSPGRDYYEQYF
-,TRBV7-3,-,TRBJ2-1,TGTGCCAGCAGCTTAACCGCCCGCACCGATGAGCAGTTCTTC,CASSLTARTDEQFF
TRBD1,TRBV9,-,TRBJ2-5,TGTGCCAGCAGCGACGACAGGGGCGGGGAGACCCAGTACTTC,CASSDDRGGETQYF
-,TRBV5-1,-,TRBJ2-7,TGCGCCAGCAGCTTTGGGAGAGGGGCATCCTCCTACGAGCAGTACTTC,CASSFGRGASSYEQYF